Described below is a single T cell receptor beta chain sequence and its context. V shed 3 bases, J shed 6 bases, and the junction held 13 bases outside the gene matches. Germline assignment: CDR1 SGHDT and CDR2 YYEEEE. This CDR3 is 18 amino acids long. The TCR beta repertoire was assessed by survey-level immunoSEQ sequencing. This table comes from immunoSEQ multiplex PCR, and its TCRdb copy is limited to in-frame clones, with some not included. The data contain some 70,000 clones, 90% to 95% of them singletons. This sequence joins TRBV5-6 and TRBJ1-6, with 9 bases lining up with TRBD1. Sequenced: PBMCs. This TCR derives from a man aged 40-55 years with rheumatoid arthritis. The CDR3 reads CASSSFRTGVLINSPLHF. As DNA, the CDR3 is TGTGCCAGCAGCTCCTTTAGGACAGGGGTGTTGATTAATTCACCCCTCCACTTT.